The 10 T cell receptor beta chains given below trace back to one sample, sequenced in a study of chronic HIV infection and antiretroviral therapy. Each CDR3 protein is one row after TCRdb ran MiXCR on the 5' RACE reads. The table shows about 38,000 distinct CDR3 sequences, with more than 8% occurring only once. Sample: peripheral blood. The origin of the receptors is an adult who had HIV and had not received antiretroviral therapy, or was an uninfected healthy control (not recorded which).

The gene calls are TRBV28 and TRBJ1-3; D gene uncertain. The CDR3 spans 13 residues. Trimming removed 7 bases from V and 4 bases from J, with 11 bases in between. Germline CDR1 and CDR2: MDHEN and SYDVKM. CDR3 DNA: TGTGCCAGCATGGGCAGGTTCGGAAACACCATATATTTT. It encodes CASMGRFGNTIYF.

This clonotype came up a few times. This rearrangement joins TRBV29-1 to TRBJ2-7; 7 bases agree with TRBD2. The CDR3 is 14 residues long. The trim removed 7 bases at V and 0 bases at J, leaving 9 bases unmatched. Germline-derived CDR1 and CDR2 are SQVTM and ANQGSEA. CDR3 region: CSGRWGGRSYEQYF. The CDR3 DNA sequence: TGCAGCGGCCGCTGGGGAGGGCGCTCCTACGAGCAGTACTTC.

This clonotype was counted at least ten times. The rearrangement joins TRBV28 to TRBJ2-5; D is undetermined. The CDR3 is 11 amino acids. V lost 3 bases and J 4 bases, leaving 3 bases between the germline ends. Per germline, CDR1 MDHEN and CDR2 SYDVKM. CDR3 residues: CASSLRETQYF. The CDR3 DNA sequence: TGTGCCAGCAGTTTGAGAGAGACCCAGTACTTC.

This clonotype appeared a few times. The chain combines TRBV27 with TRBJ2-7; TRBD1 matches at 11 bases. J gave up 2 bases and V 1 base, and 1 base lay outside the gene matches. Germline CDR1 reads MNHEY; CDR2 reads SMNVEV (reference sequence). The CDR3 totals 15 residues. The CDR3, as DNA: TGTGCCAGCAGTTTATTGGGACAGGGGGCCTACGAGCAGTACTTC. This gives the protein CASSLLGQGAYEQYF.

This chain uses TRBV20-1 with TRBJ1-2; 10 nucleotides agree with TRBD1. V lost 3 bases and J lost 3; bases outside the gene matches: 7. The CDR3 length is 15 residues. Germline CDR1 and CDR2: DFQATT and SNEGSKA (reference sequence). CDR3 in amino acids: CSASEDRGTHYGYTF. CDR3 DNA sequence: TGCAGTGCTAGTGAGGACAGGGGGACGCACTATGGCTACACCTTC.

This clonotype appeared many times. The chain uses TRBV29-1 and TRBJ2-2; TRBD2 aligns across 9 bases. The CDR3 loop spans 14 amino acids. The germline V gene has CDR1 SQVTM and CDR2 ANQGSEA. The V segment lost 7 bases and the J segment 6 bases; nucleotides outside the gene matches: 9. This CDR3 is CSATSGEGPGELFF. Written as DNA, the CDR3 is TGCAGCGCGACTAGCGGAGAGGGTCCCGGGGAGCTGTTTTTT.

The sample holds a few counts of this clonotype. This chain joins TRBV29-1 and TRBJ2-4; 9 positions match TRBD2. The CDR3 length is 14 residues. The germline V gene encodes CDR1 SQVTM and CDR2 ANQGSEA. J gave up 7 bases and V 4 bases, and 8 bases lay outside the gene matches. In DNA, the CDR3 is TGCAGCGTTGCAGGGGTAGCGGGAGCCAACATTCAGTACTTC. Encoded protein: CSVAGVAGANIQYF.

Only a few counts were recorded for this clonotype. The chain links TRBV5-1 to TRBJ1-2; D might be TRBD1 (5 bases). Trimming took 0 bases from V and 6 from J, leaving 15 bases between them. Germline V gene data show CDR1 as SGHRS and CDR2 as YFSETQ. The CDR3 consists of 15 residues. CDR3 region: CASSLGTGVRDGYTF. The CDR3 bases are TGCGCCAGCAGCTTGGGCACAGGAGTTAGAGATGGCTACACCTTC.

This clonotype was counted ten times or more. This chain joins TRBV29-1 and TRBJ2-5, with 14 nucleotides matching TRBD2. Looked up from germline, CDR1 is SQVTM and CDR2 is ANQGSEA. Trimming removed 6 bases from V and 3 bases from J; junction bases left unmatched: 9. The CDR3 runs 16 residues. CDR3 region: CSVIDPGLAGEETQYF. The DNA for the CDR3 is TGCAGCGTCATAGACCCGGGACTAGCGGGAGAAGAGACCCAGTACTTC.

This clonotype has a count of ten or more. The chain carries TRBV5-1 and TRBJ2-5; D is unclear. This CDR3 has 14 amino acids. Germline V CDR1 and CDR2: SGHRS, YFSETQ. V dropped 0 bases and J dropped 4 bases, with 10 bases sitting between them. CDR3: CASSLEGRRETQYF. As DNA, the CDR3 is TGCGCCAGCAGCTTGGAGGGCAGACGAGAGACCCAGTACTTC. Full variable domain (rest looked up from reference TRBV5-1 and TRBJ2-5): KAGVTQTPRYLIKTRGQQVTLSCSPISGHRSVSWYQQTPGQGLQFLFEYFSETQRNKGNFPGRFSGRQFSNSRSEMNVSTLELGDSALYLCASSLEGRRETQYFGPGTRLLVL.